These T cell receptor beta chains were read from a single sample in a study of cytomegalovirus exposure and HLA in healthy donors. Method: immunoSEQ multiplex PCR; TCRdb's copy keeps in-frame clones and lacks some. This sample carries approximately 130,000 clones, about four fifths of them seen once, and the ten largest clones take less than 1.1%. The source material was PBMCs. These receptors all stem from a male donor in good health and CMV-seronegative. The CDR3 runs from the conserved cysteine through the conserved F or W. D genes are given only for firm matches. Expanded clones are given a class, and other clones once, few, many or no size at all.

cdr3_aa: CASSHTTGPQETQYF
cdr3_nt: TGTGCCAGCTCTCACACGACGGGTCCACAAGAGACCCAGTACTTC
cdr3_length: 15
clone_size: NA
v_call: TRBV18
d_call: NA
j_call: TRBJ2-5

cdr3_aa: CASSRDLGAYNEQFF
cdr3_nt: TGTGCCAGCAGCCGAGACCTGGGCGCCTACAATGAGCAGTTCTTC
cdr3_length: 15
clone_size: NA
v_call: TRBV6-4
d_call: NA
j_call: TRBJ2-1

cdr3_aa: CAWSVLDRERDTQYF
cdr3_nt: TGTGCCTGGAGTGTCCTGGACAGGGAGAGAGATACGCAGTATTTT
cdr3_length: 15
clone_size: NA
v_call: TRBV30
d_call: TRBD1
j_call: TRBJ2-3

cdr3_aa: CASSPGEGISYEQYF
cdr3_nt: TGCGCCAGCAGCCCGGGAGAGGGTATATCCTACGAGCAGTACTTC
cdr3_length: 15
clone_size: NA
v_call: TRBV5-1
d_call: NA
j_call: TRBJ2-7

cdr3_aa: CASSAPGGEAEHF
cdr3_nt: TGTGCCAGTAGTGCCCCCGGGGGGGAAGCTGAGCATTTT
cdr3_length: 13
clone_size: NA
v_call: TRBV19
d_call: NA
j_call: TRBJ1-5

cdr3_aa: CASSWTSGGMNEQFF
cdr3_nt: TGTGCCAGCAGCTGGACTAGCGGGGGGATGAATGAGCAGTTCTTC
cdr3_length: 15
clone_size: NA
v_call: TRBV11-2
d_call: TRBD2
j_call: TRBJ2-1

cdr3_aa: CASRGGGLTDTQYF
cdr3_nt: TGTGCCAGCCGGGGGGGCGGGCTCACAGATACGCAGTATTTT
cdr3_length: 14
clone_size: NA
v_call: TRBV6-6
d_call: TRBD2
j_call: TRBJ2-3

cdr3_aa: CASSSFGESNQPQHF
cdr3_nt: TGTGCCAGCAGCTCCTTTGGGGAGAGCAATCAGCCCCAGCATTTT
cdr3_length: 15
clone_size: NA
v_call: TRBV7-2
d_call: NA
j_call: TRBJ1-5

cdr3_aa: CASSLELNTEAFF
cdr3_nt: TGTGCCAGTAGCCTCGAGCTGAACACTGAAGCTTTCTTT
cdr3_length: 13
clone_size: NA
v_call: TRBV19
d_call: NA
j_call: TRBJ1-1

cdr3_aa: CASSPRLSGVLAYEQYF
cdr3_nt: TGTGCCAGCAGCCCGCGCTTGAGCGGCGTTCTCGCCTACGAGCAGTACTTC
cdr3_length: 17
clone_size: once
v_call: TRBV7-2
d_call: NA
j_call: TRBJ2-7

cdr3_aa: CASGRGTGANVLTF
cdr3_nt: TGTGCCAGCGGGCGGGGGACTGGGGCCAACGTCCTGACTTTC
cdr3_length: 14
clone_size: NA
v_call: TRBV6-5
d_call: TRBD2
j_call: TRBJ2-6

cdr3_aa: CASSEYNLAEGLQFF
cdr3_nt: TGTGCCAGCAGTGAATATAACCTAGCTGAAGGTCTTCAGTTCTTC
cdr3_length: 15
clone_size: NA
v_call: TRBV25-1
d_call: NA
j_call: TRBJ2-1

cdr3_aa: CASSLPGITEAFF
cdr3_nt: TGTGCCAGCAGCCTTCCGGGTATCACTGAAGCTTTCTTT
cdr3_length: 13
clone_size: NA
v_call: TRBV7-9
d_call: NA
j_call: TRBJ1-1

cdr3_aa: CASRGGEKLFF
cdr3_nt: TGTGCCAGTAGGGGGGGGGAAAAACTGTTTTTT
cdr3_length: 11
clone_size: NA
v_call: TRBV19
d_call: NA
j_call: TRBJ1-4

cdr3_aa: CASSIRDNNQPQHF
cdr3_nt: TGTGCCAGTAGCATCCGGGACAACAATCAGCCCCAGCATTTT
cdr3_length: 14
clone_size: once
v_call: TRBV19
d_call: NA
j_call: TRBJ1-5

cdr3_aa: CASSSTGELFF
cdr3_nt: TGTGCCAGCAGCTCAACCGGGGAGCTGTTTTTT
cdr3_length: 11
clone_size: NA
v_call: TRBV5-4
d_call: NA
j_call: TRBJ2-2

cdr3_aa: CASSNGGTEKLFF
cdr3_nt: TGTGCCAGCTCCAACGGGGGTACTGAAAAACTGTTTTTT
cdr3_length: 13
clone_size: NA
v_call: TRBV11-3
d_call: NA
j_call: TRBJ1-4

cdr3_aa: CASEPQGLDTEAFF
cdr3_nt: TGTGCCAGCGAACCACAGGGTTTGGACACTGAAGCTTTCTTT
cdr3_length: 14
clone_size: NA
v_call: TRBV2
d_call: NA
j_call: TRBJ1-1

cdr3_aa: CAIRPDSLGYEQYF
cdr3_nt: TGTGCCATCAGACCGGACAGTTTGGGTTACGAGCAGTACTTC
cdr3_length: 14
clone_size: few
v_call: TRBV10-3
d_call: NA
j_call: TRBJ2-7

cdr3_aa: CASSLGTNYYEQYF
cdr3_nt: TGCGCCAGCAGCTTGGGGACAAACTACTACGAGCAGTACTTC
cdr3_length: 14
clone_size: NA
v_call: TRBV5-1
d_call: NA
j_call: TRBJ2-7

cdr3_aa: CASSLGTGVYEQYF
cdr3_nt: TGTGCCAGCAGCTTAGGGACAGGGGTTTACGAGCAGTACTTC
cdr3_length: 14
clone_size: once
v_call: TRBV13
d_call: TRBD1
j_call: TRBJ2-7

cdr3_aa: CASSERGEGSDTQYF
cdr3_nt: TGTGCCAGCAGTGAGCGGGGGGAGGGGTCAGATACGCAGTATTTT
cdr3_length: 15
clone_size: NA
v_call: TRBV6-4
d_call: TRBD2
j_call: TRBJ2-3

cdr3_aa: CASSFSPRSGGFFF
cdr3_nt: TGTGCCAGCAGCTTCTCCCCTCGTAGCGGGGGGTTTTTCTTC
cdr3_length: 14
clone_size: NA
v_call: TRBV7-9
d_call: TRBD2
j_call: TRBJ2-1

cdr3_aa: CASSEFQTTNEKLFF
cdr3_nt: TGTGCCAGCAGTGAATTTCAGACAACTAATGAAAAACTGTTTTTT
cdr3_length: 15
clone_size: NA
v_call: TRBV6-1
d_call: NA
j_call: TRBJ1-4

cdr3_aa: CASSYSPGANYGYTF
cdr3_nt: TGTGCCAGCAGTTACTCGCCAGGGGCAAACTATGGCTACACCTTC
cdr3_length: 15
clone_size: NA
v_call: TRBV6-5
d_call: NA
j_call: TRBJ1-2

cdr3_aa: CASSLGTGGLSPLHF
cdr3_nt: TGTGCCAGCAGCTTGGGGACAGGGGGATTATCACCCCTCCACTTT
cdr3_length: 15
clone_size: NA
v_call: TRBV5-6
d_call: TRBD1
j_call: TRBJ1-6

cdr3_aa: CASSLVGGLYGYTF
cdr3_nt: TGTGCCAGCAGCTTAGTCGGAGGACTCTATGGCTACACCTTC
cdr3_length: 14
clone_size: NA
v_call: TRBV7-9
d_call: NA
j_call: TRBJ1-2

cdr3_aa: CASRPGTGGGTEAFF
cdr3_nt: TGTGCCAGCCGTCCCGGGACAGGGGGCGGCACTGAAGCTTTCTTT
cdr3_length: 15
clone_size: NA
v_call: TRBV27
d_call: TRBD1
j_call: TRBJ1-1

cdr3_aa: CASSPGGSHNSPLHF
cdr3_nt: TGTGCCAGCAGCCCCGGAGGCTCCCATAATTCACCCCTCCACTTT
cdr3_length: 15
clone_size: NA
v_call: TRBV7-2
d_call: NA
j_call: TRBJ1-6

cdr3_aa: CASSYSTSRETQYF
cdr3_nt: TGTGCCAGCAGTTACTCGACTAGTAGGGAGACCCAGTACTTC
cdr3_length: 14
clone_size: NA
v_call: TRBV6-5
d_call: NA
j_call: TRBJ2-5

cdr3_aa: CASSPPLGVQPQHF
cdr3_nt: TGTGCCAGCTCACCACCCCTAGGGGTTCAACCCCAGCATTTT
cdr3_length: 14
clone_size: NA
v_call: TRBV18
d_call: NA
j_call: TRBJ1-5

cdr3_aa: CASSPGDRGWNEQFF
cdr3_nt: TGTGCCAGCAGCCCGGGGGACAGGGGTTGGAATGAGCAGTTCTTC
cdr3_length: 15
clone_size: NA
v_call: TRBV5-6
d_call: TRBD1
j_call: TRBJ2-1

cdr3_aa: CASSVGTGDQPQHF
cdr3_nt: TGTGCCAGCAGCGTAGGGACAGGAGATCAGCCCCAGCATTTT
cdr3_length: 14
clone_size: once
v_call: TRBV9
d_call: TRBD1
j_call: TRBJ1-5

cdr3_aa: CASSLAAGGQETQYF
cdr3_nt: TGTGCCAGCAGCTTAGCGGCGGGGGGGCAAGAGACCCAGTACTTC
cdr3_length: 15
clone_size: NA
v_call: TRBV7-8
d_call: TRBD2
j_call: TRBJ2-5

cdr3_aa: CASRTSYEQYF
cdr3_nt: TGTGCCAGCAGAACCTCCTACGAGCAGTACTTC
cdr3_length: 11
clone_size: NA
v_call: TRBV2
d_call: NA
j_call: TRBJ2-7

cdr3_aa: CASSLRLAGGPNTGELFF
cdr3_nt: TGCGCCAGCAGCTTGAGACTAGCGGGGGGGCCGAACACCGGGGAGCTGTTTTTT
cdr3_length: 18
clone_size: NA
v_call: TRBV5-1
d_call: TRBD2
j_call: TRBJ2-2

cdr3_aa: CAWSVPWAGGYQPQHF
cdr3_nt: TGTGCCTGGAGTGTACCGTGGGCAGGGGGTTATCAGCCCCAGCATTTT
cdr3_length: 16
clone_size: NA
v_call: TRBV30
d_call: TRBD1
j_call: TRBJ1-5

cdr3_aa: CATSRDRTGGREQYF
cdr3_nt: TGTGCCACCAGCAGAGACAGGACAGGAGGGAGGGAGCAGTACTTC
cdr3_length: 15
clone_size: once
v_call: TRBV15
d_call: NA
j_call: TRBJ2-7

cdr3_aa: CASNQGAEYNEQFF
cdr3_nt: TGTGCCAGCAACCAGGGGGCGGAGTACAATGAGCAGTTCTTC
cdr3_length: 14
clone_size: NA
v_call: TRBV13
d_call: TRBD1
j_call: TRBJ2-1

cdr3_aa: CASSQDRGYEQYF
cdr3_nt: TGTGCCAGCAGCCAAGACAGGGGGTACGAGCAGTACTTC
cdr3_length: 13
clone_size: NA
v_call: TRBV7-9
d_call: TRBD1
j_call: TRBJ2-7